This entry concerns a single T cell receptor beta chain. The antigen is unknown. The authors made TCR beta libraries by quantitative 5'-RACE with molecular barcodes. TCRdb itself ran the 5' RACE reads through MiXCR, one entry per CDR3 protein. The sample lists 250,000 to 350,000 distinct CDR3 sequences; 15% to 25% were seen once. The sample originates from a study of CD8 T cells in ankylosing spondylitis. General study findings and limits: Researchers report that disease-linked clones proved CD8+ and relatively rare in peripheral blood. Within ankylosing spondylitis blood, a TCR beta motif made up of seven to nine highly homologous variants appeared to be characteristic. Disease-associated clones were reportedly significantly overrepresented in matched ankylosing spondylitis synovial fluid.

Trimming removed 6 bases from V and 3 bases from J, with 11 bases in between. This CDR3 contains 12 residues. Germline V CDR1 and CDR2: DFQATT, SNEGSKA (reference sequence). The sequence came from a male donor with ankylosing spondylitis or in good health (not recorded which). Material: blood, either unsorted or a sorted T cell fraction (not recorded which). The genes are TRBV20-1 and TRBJ2-5, with D perhaps matching TRBD2 (6 bases). The CDR3 spells CSAWDLKETQYF. The CDR3, as DNA: TGCAGTGCCTGGGACTTAAAAGAGACCCAGTACTTC.